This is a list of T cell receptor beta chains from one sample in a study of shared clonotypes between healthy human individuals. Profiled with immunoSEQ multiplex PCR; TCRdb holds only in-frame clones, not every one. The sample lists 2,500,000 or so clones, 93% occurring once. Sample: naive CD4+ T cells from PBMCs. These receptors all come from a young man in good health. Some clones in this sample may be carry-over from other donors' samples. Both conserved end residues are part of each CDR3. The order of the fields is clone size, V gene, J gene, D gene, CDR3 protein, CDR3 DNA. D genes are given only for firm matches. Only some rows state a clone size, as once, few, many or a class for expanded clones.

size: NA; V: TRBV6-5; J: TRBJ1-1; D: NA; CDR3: CASSYRGGPVNTEAFF; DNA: TGTGCCAGCAGTTACAGGGGCGGACCGGTGAACACTGAAGCTTTCTTT
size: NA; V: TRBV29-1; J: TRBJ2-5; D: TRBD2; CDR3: CSVSGLAGGSGVRTQYF; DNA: TGCAGCGTTTCTGGGTTAGCGGGAGGGAGCGGGGTTAGAACCCAGTACTTC
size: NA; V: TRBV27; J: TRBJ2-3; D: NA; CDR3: CASSFRGPSTDTQYF; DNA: TGTGCCAGCAGTTTTCGCGGGCCTAGCACAGATACGCAGTATTTT
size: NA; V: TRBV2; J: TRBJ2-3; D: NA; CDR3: CASTFGWETDTQYF; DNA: TGTGCCAGCACGTTTGGGTGGGAGACAGATACGCAGTATTTT
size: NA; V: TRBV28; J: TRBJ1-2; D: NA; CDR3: CASSLLLRQANYGYTF; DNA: TGTGCCAGCAGTTTATTATTACGGCAAGCTAACTATGGCTACACCTTC
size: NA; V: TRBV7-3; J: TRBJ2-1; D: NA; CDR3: CASSLTFTIYNEQFF; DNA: TGTGCCAGCAGCTTAACGTTCACCATTTACAATGAGCAGTTCTTC
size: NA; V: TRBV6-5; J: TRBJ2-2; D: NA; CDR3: CASSYLGPGELFF; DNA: TGTGCCAGCAGTTACCTGGGGCCCGGGGAGCTGTTTTTT
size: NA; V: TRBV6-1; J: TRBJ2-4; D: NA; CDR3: CASSDPNLQKAKNIQYF; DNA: TGTGCCAGCAGTGATCCCAATCTCCAGAAAGCCAAAAACATTCAGTACTTC
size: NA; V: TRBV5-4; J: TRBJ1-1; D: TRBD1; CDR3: CASRKSTGAAGMNTEAFF; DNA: TGTGCCAGCAGAAAATCGACAGGGGCCGCGGGTATGAACACTGAAGCTTTCTTT
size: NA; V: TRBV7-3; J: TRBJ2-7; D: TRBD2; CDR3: CASSLGLAGGTYEQYF; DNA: TGTGCCAGCAGCCTGGGACTAGCGGGAGGGACGTACGAGCAGTACTTC
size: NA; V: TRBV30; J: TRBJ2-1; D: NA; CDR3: CAWSSPGVNEQFF; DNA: TGTGCCTGGAGTTCGCCCGGAGTGAATGAGCAGTTCTTC
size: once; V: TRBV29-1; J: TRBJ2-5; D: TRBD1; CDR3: CSVDRGRETQYF; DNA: TGCAGCGTTGATAGGGGGCGGGAGACCCAGTACTTC
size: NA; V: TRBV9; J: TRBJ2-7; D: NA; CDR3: CASSVDWAASEQYF; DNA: TGTGCCAGCAGCGTAGACTGGGCGGCCTCCGAGCAGTACTTC
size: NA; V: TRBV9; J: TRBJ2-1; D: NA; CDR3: CASSVLSLVSYNEQFF; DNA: TGTGCCAGCAGCGTACTATCCCTAGTCTCCTACAATGAGCAGTTCTTC
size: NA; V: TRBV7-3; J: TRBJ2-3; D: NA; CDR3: CASSPLGLTDTQYF; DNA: TGTGCCAGCAGCCCTTTGGGCCTCACAGATACGCAGTATTTT
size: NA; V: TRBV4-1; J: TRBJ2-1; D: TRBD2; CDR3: CASSQLPGTSGSRLF; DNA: TGCGCCAGCAGCCAACTTCCCGGGACTAGCGGGAGTAGGCTCTTC
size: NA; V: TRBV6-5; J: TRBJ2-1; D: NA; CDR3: CASTFGGRARGQQFF; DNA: TGTGCCAGCACCTTCGGGGGGAGGGCCAGGGGTCAGCAGTTCTTC
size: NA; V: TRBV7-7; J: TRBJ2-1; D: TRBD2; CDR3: CASSPGGGEQFF; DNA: TGTGCCAGCAGCCCGGGAGGAGGTGAGCAGTTCTTC
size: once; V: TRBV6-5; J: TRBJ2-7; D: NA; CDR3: CASRQGNYEQYF; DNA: TGTGCCAGCCGCCAGGGGAACTACGAGCAGTACTTC
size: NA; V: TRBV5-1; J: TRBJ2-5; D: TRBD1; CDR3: CASSLATGEETQYF; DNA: TGCGCCAGCAGCTTGGCCACAGGGGAAGAGACCCAGTACTTC
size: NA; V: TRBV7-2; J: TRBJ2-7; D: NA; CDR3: CASSLSTTMEQYF; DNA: TGTGCCAGCAGCTTATCGACTACTATGGAGCAGTACTTC
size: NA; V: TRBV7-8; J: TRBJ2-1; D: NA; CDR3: CASSFNRDPYNEQFF; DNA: TGTGCCAGCAGCTTCAACAGGGACCCCTACAATGAGCAGTTCTTC
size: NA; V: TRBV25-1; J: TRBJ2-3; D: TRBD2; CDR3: CASSDWLAGDTQYF; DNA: TGTGCCAGCAGTGATTGGCTAGCGGGAGATACGCAGTATTTT
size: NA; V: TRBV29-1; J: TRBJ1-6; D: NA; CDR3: CSVDLGESPLHF; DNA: TGCAGCGTTGATCTTGGCGAATCACCCCTCCACTTT
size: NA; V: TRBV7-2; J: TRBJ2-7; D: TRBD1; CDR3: CASSLMRTGGREQYF; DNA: TGTGCCAGCAGCTTAATGAGGACAGGGGGGAGGGAGCAGTACTTC
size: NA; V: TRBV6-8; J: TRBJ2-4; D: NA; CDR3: CASPGRAPFVAIQYF; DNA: TGTGCCAGCCCGGGACGCGCCCCATTTGTGGCCATTCAGTACTTC
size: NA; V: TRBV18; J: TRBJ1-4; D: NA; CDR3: CASSPPWGETDEKLFF; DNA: TGTGCCAGCTCACCCCCATGGGGTGAAACGGATGAAAAACTGTTTTTT
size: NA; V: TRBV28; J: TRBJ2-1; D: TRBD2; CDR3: CASSSGLAGGPGEQFF; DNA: TGTGCCAGCAGTTCCGGACTAGCGGGAGGGCCCGGTGAGCAGTTCTTC
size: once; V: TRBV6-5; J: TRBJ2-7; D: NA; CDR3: CASRLSATSYEQYF; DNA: TGTGCCAGCAGGCTAAGTGCAACCTCCTACGAGCAGTACTTC
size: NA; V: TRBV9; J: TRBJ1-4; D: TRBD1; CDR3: CASSATGIGEKLFF; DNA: TGTGCCAGCAGCGCGACAGGGATCGGTGAAAAACTGTTTTTT
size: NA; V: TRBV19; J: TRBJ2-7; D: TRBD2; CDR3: CASSRLAGAYEQYF; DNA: TGTGCCAGTAGTAGGCTAGCGGGAGCCTACGAGCAGTACTTC
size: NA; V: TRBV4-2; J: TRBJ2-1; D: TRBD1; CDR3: CASSQGGQGANEQFF; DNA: TGTGCCAGCAGCCAAGGGGGACAGGGGGCCAATGAGCAGTTCTTC
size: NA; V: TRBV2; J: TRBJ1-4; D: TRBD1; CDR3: CASRRGGEKLFF; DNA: TGTGCCAGCAGGAGAGGGGGCGAAAAACTGTTTTTT
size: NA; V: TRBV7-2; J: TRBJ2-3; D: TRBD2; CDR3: CASSLWGASGTTDTQYF; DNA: TGTGCCAGCAGCTTATGGGGGGCTAGCGGGACCACAGATACGCAGTATTTT
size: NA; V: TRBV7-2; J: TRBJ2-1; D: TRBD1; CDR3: CASSPDRGLYNEQFF; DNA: TGTGCCAGCAGCCCGGACAGGGGGCTGTACAATGAGCAGTTCTTC
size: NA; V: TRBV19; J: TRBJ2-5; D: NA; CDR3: CASSIAFTRIETQYF; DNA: TGTGCCAGTAGTATAGCATTTACCAGGATTGAGACCCAGTACTTC
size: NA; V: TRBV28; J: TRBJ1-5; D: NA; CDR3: CSGGSLNQPQHF; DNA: TGTTCCGGGGGCAGCCTTAATCAGCCCCAGCATTTT
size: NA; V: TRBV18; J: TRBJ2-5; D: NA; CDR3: CASSPGGAGETQYF; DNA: TGTGCCAGCTCACCAGGGGGGGCTGGAGAGACCCAGTACTTC
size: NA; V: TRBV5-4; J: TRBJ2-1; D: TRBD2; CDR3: CASSLGLAPDNEQFF; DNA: TGTGCCAGCAGCTTGGGACTAGCGCCTGACAATGAGCAGTTCTTC
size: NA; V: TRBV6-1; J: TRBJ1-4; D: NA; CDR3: CASVRDLNEKLFF; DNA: TGTGCCAGCGTCCGGGATCTCAATGAAAAACTGTTTTTT
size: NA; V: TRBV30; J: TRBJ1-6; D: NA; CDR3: CAWSRGPPLGSPLHF; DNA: TGTGCCTGGAGCAGGGGACCCCCCCTAGGTTCACCCCTCCACTTT
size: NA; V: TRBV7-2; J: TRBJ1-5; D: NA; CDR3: CASSSSPGPNQPQHF; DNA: TGTGCCAGCAGCTCATCCCCGGGTCCCAATCAGCCCCAGCATTTT
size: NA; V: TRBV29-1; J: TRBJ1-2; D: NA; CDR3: CSVAGGAIYGYTF; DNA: TGCAGCGTTGCGGGGGGCGCGATCTATGGCTACACCTTC
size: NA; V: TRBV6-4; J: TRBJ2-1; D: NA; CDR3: CASSAGRETFNDEQFF; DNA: TGTGCCAGCAGTGCCGGGCGCGAAACCTTCAACGATGAGCAGTTCTTC
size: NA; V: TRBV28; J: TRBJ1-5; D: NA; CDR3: CASSPTRQHSNQPQHF; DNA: TGTGCCAGCAGTCCAACCCGACAGCATAGCAATCAGCCCCAGCATTTT
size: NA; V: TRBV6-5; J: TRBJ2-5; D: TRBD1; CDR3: CASSYSTGEETQYF; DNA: TGTGCCAGCAGTTACTCAACAGGGGAAGAGACCCAGTACTTC